The rows below give T cell receptor beta chains drawn from one sample of a study of identical twins. TCRdb ran MiXCR on the 5' RACE reads and lists one entry per CDR3 protein. The sample comprises under 900,000 distinct CDR3 sequences, 9% to 15% of which are singletons, and about 1.6% rests with the top ten. These same data were also listed under a study on yellow fever vaccine responses in identical twins.

The sample consisted of PBMCs. These receptors came from a young woman in good health. Each CDR3 is given with its conserved first and last residue. The D gene is left open where the match is weak. Where a row states a size, it is once, few, many or the class of an expanded clone; other rows omit it.

V gene: TRBV3-1
clone size: NA
CDR3 length: 15
D gene: NA
J gene: TRBJ2-1
CDR3 protein: CASSNPGPEINEQFF
CDR3 DNA: TGTGCCAGCAGCAATCCGGGCCCTGAAATCAATGAGCAGTTCTTC

V gene: TRBV3-1
clone size: NA
CDR3 length: 17
D gene: TRBD2
J gene: TRBJ2-1
CDR3 protein: CASSRTTSGQTYNEQFF
CDR3 DNA: TGTGCCAGCAGCCGAACGACTAGCGGCCAAACCTACAATGAGCAGTTCTTC

V gene: TRBV6-5
clone size: many
CDR3 length: 12
D gene: NA
J gene: TRBJ1-5
CDR3 protein: CASSGRNQPQHF
CDR3 DNA: TGTGCCAGCTCCGGACGGAATCAGCCCCAGCATTTT

V gene: TRBV12-3/TRBV12-4
clone size: few
CDR3 length: 12
D gene: NA
J gene: TRBJ2-1
CDR3 protein: CASSTTGKEQFF
CDR3 DNA: TGTGCCAGCAGTACCACGGGGAAAGAGCAGTTCTTC

V gene: TRBV6-2/TRBV6-3
clone size: few
CDR3 length: 14
D gene: NA
J gene: TRBJ2-1
CDR3 protein: CASSYGGFYNEQFF
CDR3 DNA: TGTGCCAGCAGTTACGGCGGCTTCTACAATGAGCAGTTCTTC

V gene: TRBV5-1
clone size: few
CDR3 length: 16
D gene: NA
J gene: TRBJ2-5
CDR3 protein: CASSLATGRLGETQYF
CDR3 DNA: TGCGCCAGCAGCTTGGCCACAGGGAGGTTGGGAGAGACCCAGTACTTC

V gene: TRBV14
clone size: few
CDR3 length: 17
D gene: NA
J gene: TRBJ1-1
CDR3 protein: CASSQDLGAGLNTEAFF
CDR3 DNA: TGTGCCAGCAGCCAAGATTTAGGTGCAGGGCTGAACACTGAAGCTTTCTTT

V gene: TRBV5-1
clone size: few
CDR3 length: 15
D gene: NA
J gene: TRBJ2-1
CDR3 protein: CASTPSTNVYNEQFF
CDR3 DNA: TGCGCCAGCACCCCCTCGACAAACGTCTACAATGAGCAGTTCTTC

V gene: TRBV6-5
clone size: NA
CDR3 length: 17
D gene: TRBD1
J gene: TRBJ1-1
CDR3 protein: CASSYSWTGEMNTEAFF
CDR3 DNA: TGTGCCAGCAGTTACTCTTGGACAGGGGAGATGAACACTGAAGCTTTCTTT

V gene: TRBV18
clone size: few
CDR3 length: 16
D gene: NA
J gene: TRBJ2-2
CDR3 protein: CASSPRGNQNTGELFF
CDR3 DNA: TGTGCCAGCTCACCGAGGGGAAACCAGAACACCGGGGAGCTGTTTTTT

V gene: TRBV18
clone size: few
CDR3 length: 15
D gene: NA
J gene: TRBJ2-1
CDR3 protein: CASSATHGTYNEQFF
CDR3 DNA: TGTGCCAGCTCAGCCACTCATGGAACTTACAATGAGCAGTTCTTC

V gene: TRBV4-1
clone size: few
CDR3 length: 15
D gene: NA
J gene: TRBJ1-4
CDR3 protein: CASSGRASTNEKLFF
CDR3 DNA: TGCGCCAGCAGCGGCAGGGCTAGCACTAATGAAAAACTGTTTTTT

V gene: TRBV12-3/TRBV12-4
clone size: many
CDR3 length: 11
D gene: NA
J gene: TRBJ2-5
CDR3 protein: CASRARETQYF
CDR3 DNA: TGTGCCAGCAGGGCAAGGGAGACCCAGTACTTC

V gene: TRBV4-2
clone size: few
CDR3 length: 15
D gene: TRBD2
J gene: TRBJ2-1
CDR3 protein: CASSQETSGGNEQFF
CDR3 DNA: TGTGCCAGCAGCCAGGAAACTAGCGGGGGGAATGAGCAGTTCTTC

V gene: TRBV27
clone size: NA
CDR3 length: 15
D gene: NA
J gene: TRBJ2-6
CDR3 protein: CASSLWGTGANVLTF
CDR3 DNA: TGTGCCAGCAGTTTATGGGGGACCGGGGCCAACGTCCTGACTTTC

V gene: TRBV2
clone size: NA
CDR3 length: 13
D gene: NA
J gene: TRBJ1-5
CDR3 protein: CASSEGLWQPQHF
CDR3 DNA: TGTGCCAGCAGTGAAGGATTGTGGCAGCCCCAGCATTTT

V gene: TRBV6-6
clone size: many
CDR3 length: 13
D gene: NA
J gene: TRBJ1-1
CDR3 protein: CASSLHANSEAFF
CDR3 DNA: TGTGCCAGCAGCCTCCACGCCAACTCTGAAGCTTTCTTT

V gene: TRBV29-1
clone size: few
CDR3 length: 17
D gene: TRBD2
J gene: TRBJ2-5
CDR3 protein: CSVERAPGRAGRETQYF
CDR3 DNA: TGCAGCGTTGAACGGGCGCCCGGGAGGGCCGGTCGAGAGACCCAGTACTTC

V gene: TRBV11-2
clone size: NA
CDR3 length: 16
D gene: NA
J gene: TRBJ2-1
CDR3 protein: CASSLFKSGSYNEQFF
CDR3 DNA: TGTGCCAGCAGCTTATTTAAGAGCGGCTCCTACAATGAGCAGTTCTTC

V gene: TRBV24-1
clone size: NA
CDR3 length: 14
D gene: NA
J gene: TRBJ2-5
CDR3 protein: CATSDWGKAETQYF
CDR3 DNA: TGTGCCACCAGTGATTGGGGGAAAGCGGAGACCCAGTACTTC

V gene: TRBV14
clone size: NA
CDR3 length: 12
D gene: NA
J gene: TRBJ1-6
CDR3 protein: CASSQDRANVHF
CDR3 DNA: TGTGCCAGCAGCCAAGATCGGGCGAACGTCCACTTT

V gene: TRBV5-1
clone size: few
CDR3 length: 17
D gene: TRBD1
J gene: TRBJ2-2
CDR3 protein: CASSFSESGTGTGELFF
CDR3 DNA: TGCGCCAGCAGCTTCTCGGAATCCGGGACAGGCACCGGGGAGCTGTTTTTT

V gene: TRBV6-1
clone size: many
CDR3 length: 14
D gene: TRBD1
J gene: TRBJ1-1
CDR3 protein: CASRTGGHNTEAFF
CDR3 DNA: TGTGCCAGCAGAACAGGGGGCCATAACACTGAAGCTTTCTTT

V gene: TRBV12-3/TRBV12-4
clone size: NA
CDR3 length: 16
D gene: TRBD1
J gene: TRBJ1-6
CDR3 protein: CASSLVSGTGGSPLHF
CDR3 DNA: TGTGCCAGCAGTTTAGTCTCTGGGACAGGGGGTTCACCCCTCCACTTT

V gene: TRBV15
clone size: NA
CDR3 length: 18
D gene: TRBD2
J gene: TRBJ2-3
CDR3 protein: CATSRGRLAGGSTDTQYF
CDR3 DNA: TGTGCCACCAGCAGAGGCCGACTAGCGGGGGGCAGTACAGATACGCAGTATTTT

V gene: TRBV11-1
clone size: NA
CDR3 length: 18
D gene: NA
J gene: TRBJ2-1
CDR3 protein: CASSGSPVQVLEYNEQFF
CDR3 DNA: TGTGCCAGCAGCGGAAGCCCGGTACAGGTCCTAGAATACAATGAGCAGTTCTTC

V gene: TRBV25-1
clone size: NA
CDR3 length: 15
D gene: NA
J gene: TRBJ2-5
CDR3 protein: CASSDPRHPQETQYF
CDR3 DNA: TGTGCCAGCAGTGACCCTCGACACCCCCAAGAGACCCAGTACTTC

V gene: TRBV5-1
clone size: many
CDR3 length: 15
D gene: TRBD1
J gene: TRBJ1-5
CDR3 protein: CASSLATGGNQPQHF
CDR3 DNA: TGCGCCAGCAGCTTGGCAACAGGGGGCAATCAGCCCCAGCATTTT

V gene: TRBV4-1
clone size: NA
CDR3 length: 16
D gene: TRBD1
J gene: TRBJ2-5
CDR3 protein: CASSQDETGRLETQYF
CDR3 DNA: TGCGCCAGCAGCCAAGATGAGACAGGGCGGCTGGAGACCCAGTACTTC

V gene: TRBV11-2
clone size: few
CDR3 length: 14
D gene: TRBD2
J gene: TRBJ2-7
CDR3 protein: CASSLGLVIYEQYF
CDR3 DNA: TGTGCCAGCAGCTTGGGACTAGTAATCTACGAGCAGTACTTC

V gene: TRBV10-3
clone size: NA
CDR3 length: 17
D gene: TRBD2
J gene: TRBJ2-3
CDR3 protein: CAIRGHLAGQSTDTQYF
CDR3 DNA: TGTGCCATCAGGGGACACCTAGCGGGACAGAGCACAGATACGCAGTATTTT

V gene: TRBV24-1
clone size: NA
CDR3 length: 16
D gene: TRBD2
J gene: TRBJ2-1
CDR3 protein: CATSDLTSGGPNEQFF
CDR3 DNA: TGTGCCACCAGTGATTTGACTAGCGGGGGCCCCAATGAGCAGTTCTTC

V gene: TRBV29-1
clone size: many
CDR3 length: 13
D gene: NA
J gene: TRBJ2-1
CDR3 protein: CSTRLASYNEQFF
CDR3 DNA: TGCAGCACCAGGCTAGCCTCTTACAATGAGCAGTTCTTC

V gene: TRBV19
clone size: few
CDR3 length: 13
D gene: NA
J gene: TRBJ1-1
CDR3 protein: CASSMSRNTEAFF
CDR3 DNA: TGTGCCAGTAGTATGTCCAGGAACACTGAAGCTTTCTTT

V gene: TRBV4-2
clone size: once
CDR3 length: 15
D gene: NA
J gene: TRBJ2-7
CDR3 protein: CASSQDLATPVEQYF
CDR3 DNA: TGTGCCAGCAGCCAAGATCTTGCGACCCCAGTCGAGCAGTACTTC

V gene: TRBV28
clone size: many
CDR3 length: 15
D gene: NA
J gene: TRBJ1-1
CDR3 protein: CASRPIPLVLTEAFF
CDR3 DNA: TGTGCCAGCAGACCAATTCCCTTGGTTTTGACTGAAGCTTTCTTT

V gene: TRBV12-3/TRBV12-4
clone size: few
CDR3 length: 15
D gene: NA
J gene: TRBJ1-5
CDR3 protein: CASSLMGLANQPQHF
CDR3 DNA: TGTGCCAGCAGTTTAATGGGGTTAGCTAATCAGCCCCAGCATTTT

V gene: TRBV12-3/TRBV12-4
clone size: few
CDR3 length: 16
D gene: NA
J gene: TRBJ2-2
CDR3 protein: CASSLYPGTNTGELFF
CDR3 DNA: TGTGCCAGCAGTTTGTACCCGGGAACGAACACCGGGGAGCTGTTTTTT

V gene: TRBV2
clone size: NA
CDR3 length: 12
D gene: NA
J gene: TRBJ1-1
CDR3 protein: CASRRAVTEAFF
CDR3 DNA: TGTGCCAGCAGGAGGGCGGTTACTGAAGCTTTCTTT

V gene: TRBV12-3/TRBV12-4
clone size: few
CDR3 length: 16
D gene: TRBD2
J gene: TRBJ2-1
CDR3 protein: CASSPRTSGTPNEQFF
CDR3 DNA: TGTGCCAGCAGTCCCCGGACTAGCGGGACCCCCAATGAGCAGTTCTTC

V gene: TRBV20-1
clone size: few
CDR3 length: 15
D gene: TRBD2
J gene: TRBJ2-3
CDR3 protein: CSAIRTSGRFDTQYF
CDR3 DNA: TGCAGTGCTATTCGGACTAGCGGGAGGTTTGATACGCAGTATTTT

V gene: TRBV7-8
clone size: NA
CDR3 length: 17
D gene: NA
J gene: TRBJ2-7
CDR3 protein: CASSLGRGDLRRYEQYF
CDR3 DNA: TGTGCCAGCAGCTTAGGGAGGGGGGACCTTCGCAGGTACGAGCAGTACTTC

V gene: TRBV6-1
clone size: NA
CDR3 length: 16
D gene: TRBD1
J gene: TRBJ1-1
CDR3 protein: CASSLLWGQINTEAFF
CDR3 DNA: TGTGCCAGCAGCCTCCTTTGGGGACAGATTAACACTGAAGCTTTCTTT